These 29 T cell receptor beta chains were sequenced from one sample in a study of T cells in Graves' hyperthyroidism and ophthalmopathy. RNA transcripts yielded amplified TCR beta CDR3 regions. The HTBI primer set was used in a first-round RT-PCR of the TCR CDR3. TCRdb used MiXCR to reprocess the multiplex PCR reads, holding one entry per CDR3 protein. The sample consists of approximately 370,000 distinct CDR3 sequences, about a sixth of them appearing once. The sequenced material came from blood. All receptors come from a woman aged 30 to 39 with Graves' hyperthyroidism that later progressed to Graves' ophthalmopathy.

There are many counts of this clonotype. J is TRBJ2-7 and V is TRBV12-3 or TRBV12-4; D unresolved. Trimming left V 4 bases short and J 5 bases short, with 12 bases between. The CDR3 loop spans 13 amino acids. CDR3 coding DNA: TGTGCCAGCAGTTACTACAGTCGCGACGAGCAGTACTTC. This codes for CASSYYSRDEQYF.

About this clonotype: A single base separates this from a much larger clone, so it may be a read error. The chain recombines TRBV6-5 with TRBJ1-1; D is perhaps TRBD1 (6 bases). The CDR3 sequence is 15 residues long. Looked up from germline, CDR1 is MNHEY and CDR2 is SVGAGI. The CDR3 is CAGSYSWDKNTEAFF. CDR3 in DNA: TGTGCCGGCAGTTACTCTTGGGACAAAAACACTGAAGCTTTCTTT.

This clonotype was counted at least ten times. The V call is TRBV2, the J call TRBJ1-6; D not certain. V was trimmed by 4 bases and J by 0 bases, leaving 7 bases between them. Per the germline V gene, CDR1 is SNHLY and CDR2 is FYNNEI. The CDR3 length is 15 residues. The CDR3 DNA follows: TGTGCCAGCAGTGGAGGGAGCTCCTATAATTCACCCCTCCACTTT. Protein: CASSGGSSYNSPLHF. Supplemented by reference TRBV2 and TRBJ1-6, the full variable domain reads EPEVTQTPSHQVTQMGQEVILRCVPISNHLYFYWYRQILGQKVEFLVSFYNNEISEKSEIFDDQFSVERPDGSNFTLKIRSTKLEDSAMYFCASSGGSSYNSPLHFGNGTRLTVT.

The chain joins TRBV5-1 to TRBJ2-5, with D possibly matching TRBD1 (6 bases). V was shortened by 0 bases and J by 5 bases, with 17 bases between the two germline ends. CDR3 length: 16 residues. Germline assignment: CDR1 SGHRS and CDR2 YFSETQ. The CDR3 region has the DNA TGCGCCAGCAGCTTGGATCGACAGGTTCCGGAGGAGACCCAGTACTTC. Its protein is CASSLDRQVPEETQYF. The full variable domain, its missing parts supplied by reference TRBV5-1 and TRBJ2-5, is KAGVTQTPRYLIKTRGQQVTLSCSPISGHRSVSWYQQTPGQGLQFLFEYFSETQRNKGNFPGRFSGRQFSNSRSEMNVSTLELGDSALYLCASSLDRQVPEETQYFGPGTRLLVL.

The chain has TRBV28 and TRBJ2-5; D is possibly TRBD1 (6 bases). The CDR3 extends over 14 amino acids. The germline gives CDR1 MDHEN, CDR2 SYDVKM. V was pared by 5 bases and J by 5 bases, with 15 bases between. The DNA of the CDR3 is TGTGCCAGCAGTCTCCCACAGGGTCGCGAGACCCAGTACTTC. This gives the protein CASSLPQGRETQYF.

This clonotype was observed a few times. The rearrangement links TRBV10-3 to TRBJ2-1, with 10 bases aligning to TRBD2. CDR3 length: 16 amino acids. CDR1 and CDR2 from the germline V gene are ENHRY and SYGVKD. J was trimmed by 4 bases and V by 3 bases; bases with no gene match: 6. CDR3 bases: TGTGCCATCAGTGACTGGACTAGCGGAACGTACAATGAGCAGTTCTTC. Encoded protein: CAISDWTSGTYNEQFF.

The chain links TRBV5-1 to TRBJ2-1; the match to TRBD1 covers 9 bases. V was pared by 0 bases and J by 8 bases, with 6 bases of the junction left unmatched. The CDR3 totals 15 residues. In germline, CDR1 is SGHRS, CDR2 YFSETQ. The CDR3 nucleotides are TGCGCCAGCAGCTTGGTAGGACAGGGGAGAGATGAGCAGTTCTTC. Residues: CASSLVGQGRDEQFF.

This clonotype was seen repeatedly, ten times or more. The V and J genes are TRBV3-1 and TRBJ2-3; D ambiguous. CDR1 and CDR2 (germline): LGHDT, YNNKEL (reference sequence). V gave up 5 bases and J gave up 2 bases, with 11 bases separating them. The CDR3 sequence is 14 residues long. In DNA, the CDR3 is TGTGCCAGCAGCGACGACACTCACACAGATACGCAGTATTTT. As protein: CASSDDTHTDTQYF.

This clonotype was counted between two and nine times. The chain couples TRBV4-1 to TRBJ2-1; TRBD1 matches 7 bases. The length of the CDR3 is 19 residues. Germline V gene lookup returns CDR1 MGHRA and CDR2 YSYEKL. J lost 6 bases, V lost 1 base, and 18 bases had no gene match. CDR3 region: CASSQAQTSLTGYGNEQFF. CDR3 DNA sequence: TGCGCCAGCAGCCAAGCCCAAACATCCCTGACAGGGTATGGCAATGAGCAGTTCTTC.

The chain joins TRBV28 to TRBJ2-2; 10 bases are shared with TRBD2. The CDR3 loop spans 19 amino acids. Trimming cost V 3 bases and J 6 bases; bases outside gene matches: 16. Germline loops: CDR1 MDHEN, CDR2 SYDVKM. In DNA form, the CDR3 reads TGTGCCAGCAGTTTGGGCCTAGCGGGAGACCGCGGCCCCCCCGGGGAGCTGTTTTTT. Translated: CASSLGLAGDRGPPGELFF.

This chain links TRBV5-6 with TRBJ1-4; 9 nucleotides line up with TRBD1. The germline CDR1 and CDR2 sequences are SGHDT and YYEEEE. J lost 7 bases, V lost 4 bases, and 8 bases had no gene match. The CDR3 covers 15 residues. The CDR3 DNA reads as TGTGCCAGCAGCGGGGGACAGGGAGTCCGTGAAAAACTGTTTTTT. Its translation is CASSGGQGVREKLFF.

The rearrangement joins TRBV5-1 to TRBJ1-1; 9 positions match TRBD1. This CDR3 contains 14 residues. Germline V gene data show CDR1 as SGHRS and CDR2 as YFSETQ. Trimming cost V 7 bases and J 4 bases; bases outside gene matches: 8. CDR3 loop: CASLLTGGSTEAFF. The DNA of the CDR3 is TGCGCCAGCTTACTTACAGGGGGCAGCACTGAAGCTTTCTTT.

This clonotype was counted at least ten times. The chain employs TRBV4-2 and TRBJ1-1; D not resolved. The CDR3 covers 13 residues. The germline CDR1 and CDR2 sequences are LGHNA and YNFKEQ. V was shortened by 2 bases and J by 1 base, with 5 bases between the two germline ends. In DNA, the CDR3 is TGTGCCAGCAGCCAACGGACGAACACTGAAGCTTTCTTT. Amino acids: CASSQRTNTEAFF.

The chain carries TRBV30 and TRBJ2-7; D may be TRBD2 (5 bases). Germline V lookup: CDR1 GTSNPN, CDR2 SVGIG (reference sequence). The CDR3 is 13 residues long. Trimming removed 2 bases from V and 3 bases from J, with 11 bases in between. CDR3 DNA: TGTGCCTGGAGTTACGGGAAGGTCTACGAGCAGTACTTC. Translating it yields CAWSYGKVYEQYF.

V usage is TRBV7-2 and J usage is TRBJ1-3, with a tentative D call TRBD1 (5 bases). CDR1 and CDR2 (germline): SGHTA, FQGNSA. The CDR3 is made up of 18 amino acids. Trimming removed 5 bases at V and 0 bases at J, with 20 bases between. CDR3: CASSPEGIRINSGNTIYF. The CDR3 DNA reads TGTGCCAGCAGCCCAGAGGGGATACGGATCAACTCTGGAAACACCATATATTTT.

J is TRBJ1-2 and V is TRBV20-1, with D maybe TRBD1 (6 bases). Germline-derived CDR1 and CDR2 are DFQATT and SNEGSKA (reference sequence). V gave up 4 bases and J gave up 4 bases, with 16 bases separating them. This CDR3 region has 14 residues. As DNA, the CDR3 is TGCAGTGCTATCTTCCGGGGGCGGCTCTATGGCTACACCTTC. Translating it yields CSAIFRGRLYGYTF.

This chain connects TRBV3-1 to TRBJ2-3; 7 bases map to TRBD2. J lost 2 bases, V lost 2 bases, and 4 bases had no gene match. CDR3 size: 15 residues. Germline CDR1 is LGHDT and CDR2 is YNNKEL (reference sequence). As DNA, the CDR3 is TGTGCCAGCAGCCAACTAGCGGATTACACAGATACGCAGTATTTT. Translation: CASSQLADYTDTQYF.

This clonotype was seen at least ten times. The chain recombines TRBV11-2 with TRBJ2-3; perhaps TRBD2 as D (5 bases). Germline lookup yields CDR1 SGHAT and CDR2 FQNNGV. This CDR3 contains 14 residues. V was pared by 2 bases and J by 4 bases, with 10 bases between. CDR3 residues: CASSLLEGPDTQYF. CDR3 DNA: TGTGCCAGCAGCTTACTAGAGGGTCCAGATACGCAGTATTTT.

The chain joins TRBV19 to TRBJ2-1; no clear D. Trimming cost V 7 bases and J 7 bases, with 14 bases left between them. Looked up from germline, CDR1 is LNHDA and CDR2 is SQIVND (reference sequence). The length of the CDR3 is 13 residues. CDR3 residues: CASNQGYLNEQFF. CDR3 DNA: TGTGCCAGTAATCAAGGGTACTTAAATGAGCAGTTCTTC.

Ten or more counts support this clonotype. V usage is TRBV2 and J usage is TRBJ2-6; TRBD1 aligns across 9 bases. Per germline, CDR1 SNHLY and CDR2 FYNNEI. V lost 8 bases and J lost 12; bases outside the gene matches: 11. The CDR3 consists of 14 residues. In DNA, the CDR3 is TGTGCCAGCCGCGCCACGACAGGGGGTGCCGTCCTGACTTTC. This sequence encodes CASRATTGGAVLTF.

The genes are TRBV2 and TRBJ1-3, with 11 positions matching TRBD1. Germline CDR1 is SNHLY and CDR2 is FYNNEI. The CDR3 length is 14 residues. After removal of 4 bases from V and 7 bases from J, the junction contained 3 bases not matched to a gene. The CDR3 reads CASSADRGRNTIYF. The CDR3 nucleotides read TGTGCCAGCAGTGCGGACAGGGGGCGGAACACCATATATTTT.

This chain connects TRBV28 to TRBJ2-7; no firm D call. The V end lost 6 bases, the J end lost 2 bases, and 14 bases lay between the germline ends. Per germline, CDR1 MDHEN and CDR2 SYDVKM. The CDR3 is 14 residues long. The CDR3 is CASSPPGDTYEQYF. The CDR3 nucleotides are TGTGCCAGCAGCCCCCCTGGGGATACCTACGAGCAGTACTTC.

This clonotype was seen many times. This rearrangement joins TRBV2 to TRBJ1-5; TRBD1 is a possible D gene (5 bases). The germline CDR1 and CDR2 sequences are SNHLY and FYNNEI. This CDR3 contains 15 residues. Between the trimmed V and J ends, which lost 6 bases and 2 bases, there was a span of 14 bases. CDR3 sequence: CASRDRDFGNQPQHF. The DNA of the CDR3 is TGTGCCAGCAGAGACCGGGACTTCGGCAATCAGCCCCAGCATTTT. Supplemented by reference TRBV2 and TRBJ1-5, the full variable domain reads EPEVTQTPSHQVTQMGQEVILRCVPISNHLYFYWYRQILGQKVEFLVSFYNNEISEKSEIFDDQFSVERPDGSNFTLKIRSTKLEDSAMYFCASRDRDFGNQPQHFGDGTRLSIL.

The gene calls are TRBV6-5 and TRBJ2-5, with 9 bases identical to TRBD2. Looked up from germline, CDR1 is MNHEY and CDR2 is SVGAGI. CDR3 length: 16 amino acids. V trimming: 0 bases; J trimming: 5 bases; junction bases outside the gene matches: 7. The chain's CDR3 is CASSYSMGLAMETQYF. CDR3 nucleotide sequence: TGTGCCAGCAGTTACTCGATGGGACTAGCCATGGAGACCCAGTACTTC.

This clonotype showed up just once. J is TRBJ1-1 and V is TRBV6-1; D not resolved. The CDR3 covers 14 residues. Germline V lookup: CDR1 MNHNS, CDR2 SASEGT. Trimming took 6 bases from V and 0 from J, leaving 11 bases between them. CDR3 sequence: CASSRSALNTEAFF. The CDR3 DNA reads as TGTGCCAGCAGCCGTTCGGCCTTGAACACTGAAGCTTTCTTT.

Points on this clonotype: One junction end disagrees with the germline gene, perhaps due to a read error. This chain uses TRBV3-1 with TRBJ1-4; D perhaps matches TRBD1 (5 bases). The V gene's germline CDR1 is LGHDT and CDR2 YNNKEL (reference sequence). The CDR3 runs to 13 residues. For the CDR3, the DNA is TGTGCCGGCAGCCTCGGGACGGCCGAAAAACTGTTTTTT. It is translated as CAGSLGTAEKLFF.

The table lists this clonotype with many counts. The chain is built from TRBV2 and TRBJ1-6, with D unresolved. Trimming took off 6 bases at V and 7 bases at J, with 4 bases between the two ends. The CDR3 extends over 11 amino acids. The V gene's germline CDR1 is SNHLY and CDR2 FYNNEI. CDR3 in amino acids: CASRGNSPLHF. For the CDR3, the DNA is TGTGCCAGCAGGGGGAATTCACCCCTCCACTTT.

This clonotype was counted at least ten times. The chain carries TRBV12-3 or TRBV12-4 and TRBJ2-3, with 9 bases matching TRBD2. V lost 6 bases, J lost 4 bases, and 5 bases stayed unmatched. The CDR3 extends over 14 amino acids. The CDR3 DNA reads as TGTGCCAGCAGATATAGCGGGGGCTCAGATACGCAGTATTTT. As protein: CASRYSGGSDTQYF.

This clonotype was counted many times. This sequence joins TRBV20-1 and TRBJ2-1, with TRBD1 identical over 9 bases. The germline CDR1 and CDR2 sequences are DFQATT and SNEGSKA (reference sequence). This CDR3 spans 16 amino acids. V lost 5 bases to trimming and J lost 4 bases; unmatched junction nucleotides: 12. The CDR3 DNA reads as TGCAGTGCTCGCCCCATGACAGGGGGACCTTACAATGAGCAGTTCTTC. Encoded protein: CSARPMTGGPYNEQFF.